This note documents a single TCR beta chain sequence. The antigen is not known. From germline, CDR1 is MNHEY and CDR2 SVGAGI. The CDR3 extends over 15 amino acids. The germline V and J ends were trimmed by 0 bases and 0 bases, with 8 bases remaining between them. Amplification used 60 Vbeta primers and 13 Jbeta primers. Clones were read by immunoSEQ multiplex PCR, and TCRdb kept only the in-frame ones, dropping some. This table has around 90,000 clones, roughly 77% appearing once. This specimen belongs to a study of cytomegalovirus exposure and HLA in healthy donors. Regarding the study as a whole: Previously analyzed data showed that most TCR beta V segments were productive at a frequency of about 90% or about 30%.

Sequencing used PBMCs. This clonotype originated in a man aged 25 to 45 in good health and CMV-seronegative. The chain joins TRBV6-5 to TRBJ1-1; D is ambiguous. The CDR3 nucleotides read TGTGCCAGCAGTTACTCTTGGGCAATGAACACTGAAGCTTTCTTT. Translated, it gives CASSYSWAMNTEAFF.